This T cell receptor beta chain came from a study of T-cell reconstitution after alpha-beta-depleted transplantation in children. General study findings and limits: Newly generated T cells supplied most T-cell counts and diversity one year post-transplant. Surviving recipient cells, namely T cells and thymic progenitors, were the source of high day-60 TCRbeta diversity in some patients.

This clonotype was counted ten times or more. The target antigen is unknown. The authors prepared the TCRbeta library with unique molecular identifiers. TCRdb re-called the PCR reads through MiXCR, storing one row per CDR3 protein. This sample yields 540,000 or so distinct CDR3 sequences, of which roughly 24% are seen a single time; over 12% belongs to the top ten. The CDR3 totals 15 residues. With V trimmed by 4 bases and J by 6 bases, 10 bases remained unmatched. The germline V gene encodes CDR1 SGHRS and CDR2 YFSETQ. This chain connects TRBV5-1 to TRBJ2-3, with 8 positions matching TRBD1. Here the sequenced sample was PBMCs, mostly from graft donor cells, taken 360 days after TCRalphabeta/CD19-depleted stem cell transplant. This clonotype originated in a boy under two years old who had a stem cell transplant for acute myeloid leukemia, so the T cells may come from the graft donor. The CDR3 DNA sequence: TGCGCCAGCAGCGGCCGGGACAGGATTGGGGATACGCAGTATTTT. Amino acids: CASSGRDRIGDTQYF.